The 11 T cell receptor beta chains reported below all come from one sample, sequenced in a study of cytomegalovirus exposure and HLA in healthy donors. The PCR made use of 60 Vbeta and 13 Jbeta primers. Clones were sequenced by immunoSEQ multiplex PCR, and TCRdb holds only the in-frame ones, with some missing. The repertoire holds about 110,000 clones, approximately 76% seen once, with less than 2.5% in the top ten. The specimen was PBMCs. Receptors originate from a man aged 18 to 35 in good health and CMV-seronegative.

In DNA form, the CDR3 reads TGCGCCAGCAGTGAGTTCCCCGCGACGGGACTAGCGGGCTACGAGCAGTACTTC. The encoded protein is CASSEFPATGLAGYEQYF. The chain is built from TRBV10-2 and TRBJ2-7, with 12 bases fitting TRBD2. Germline V gives CDR1 WSHSY, CDR2 SAAADI. The ends lost 1 base at V and 3 bases at J; junction bases unmatched: 10. The CDR3 loop spans 18 amino acids.

The rearrangement joins TRBV6-1 to TRBJ1-1; 8 bases are a match to TRBD1. With 4 bases clipped from V and 10 bases from J, the junction kept 8 bases outside the gene matches. The CDR3 is 13 residues long. Germline values: CDR1 MNHNS, CDR2 SASEGT. CDR3 protein: CASSGSRGLAAFF. The CDR3 nucleotides read TGTGCCAGCAGTGGCAGCAGGGGGCTCGCAGCTTTCTTT.

The J gene is TRBJ1-6, the V gene TRBV14; the D gene is possibly TRBD1 (6 bases). The CDR3 has 14 residues. V was clipped by 3 bases and J by 7 bases, with 10 bases between them. Germline V gives CDR1 SGHDN, CDR2 FVKESK. This CDR3 reads CASSHRGGNSPLHF. DNA of the CDR3: TGTGCCAGCAGCCACAGGGGCGGGAATTCACCCCTCCACTTT.

The V and J genes are TRBV13 and TRBJ1-1; TRBD1 is a possible D gene (5 bases). V was trimmed by 5 bases and J by 5 bases, leaving 15 bases between them. This CDR3 contains 14 residues. Germline CDR1 and CDR2: PRHDT and FYEKMQ (reference sequence). Written as DNA, the CDR3 is TGTGCCAGCAGCCGACGGGGGAAGGGGACTGAAGCTTTCTTT. This gives the protein CASSRRGKGTEAFF.

This clone has a handful of counts. DNA of the CDR3: TGTGCCAGCAGTTACTCTCCGGGGAAAAACTCCTACGAGCAGTACTTC. As protein: CASSYSPGKNSYEQYF. This chain uses TRBV6-5 with TRBJ2-7; D may be TRBD2 (5 bases). Germline loops: CDR1 MNHEY, CDR2 SVGAGI. CDR3 length: 16 amino acids. Trimming removed 0 bases from V and 0 bases from J, with 12 bases in between.

The chain is built from TRBV9 and TRBJ2-5; 8 nucleotides align to TRBD2. The CDR3 length is 13 residues. V shed 0 bases and J 9 bases; nucleotides not matched to a gene: 4. Germline V gene data show CDR1 as SGDLS and CDR2 as YYNGEE. In nucleotides, the CDR3 is TGTGCCAGCAGCGTAGAGGCGGGGGGCCCCCAGTACTTC. As protein: CASSVEAGGPQYF.

The CDR3 region is CASSLELGELFF. CDR3 nucleotide sequence: TGCGCCAGCAGCTTGGAACTCGGGGAGCTGTTTTTT. The V call is TRBV5-1, the J call TRBJ2-2; no clear D. Per the germline V gene, CDR1 is SGHRS and CDR2 is YFSETQ. V was trimmed by 0 bases and J by 7 bases, leaving 4 bases between them. The CDR3 consists of 12 residues.

The table lists this clone with a few counts. The chain combines TRBV5-1 with TRBJ1-1, with D tentatively TRBD1 (5 bases). This CDR3 region has 15 residues. V was clipped by 4 bases and J by 0 bases, with 13 bases between them. Per the germline V gene, CDR1 is SGHRS and CDR2 is YFSETQ. DNA of the CDR3: TGCGCCAGCAGCCCCGCTCAGGGCCTGAACACTGAAGCTTTCTTT. It is translated as CASSPAQGLNTEAFF.

The chain employs TRBV5-1 and TRBJ2-7, with TRBD2 matching over 9 bases. The CDR3 extends over 15 amino acids. In germline, CDR1 is SGHRS, CDR2 YFSETQ. With V trimmed by 5 bases and J by 4 bases, 10 bases remained unmatched. CDR3 sequence: CASSMTGTSQYEQYF. In DNA, the CDR3 is TGCGCCAGCAGTATGACCGGGACTAGCCAATACGAGCAGTACTTC. Based on the CDR3 plus reference TRBV5-1 and TRBJ2-7, the full variable domain is KAGVTQTPRYLIKTRGQQVTLSCSPISGHRSVSWYQQTPGQGLQFLFEYFSETQRNKGNFPGRFSGRQFSNSRSEMNVSTLELGDSALYLCASSMTGTSQYEQYFGPGTRLTVT.

This clone was seen only a few times. One end of the junction varies from germline; a read error may be responsible. V usage is TRBV5-4 and J usage is TRBJ1-1; D uncertain. Germline V lookup: CDR1 SGHNT, CDR2 YYREEE (reference sequence). The CDR3 is 13 amino acids. The CDR3 here is CASSPTENTEAFF. The CDR3 DNA reads TGCGCCAGCAGCCCTACAGAAAACACTGAAGCTTTCTTT.

The chain combines TRBV5-6 with TRBJ2-4, with D maybe TRBD1 (5 bases). The CDR3 length is 13 residues. CDR1 is SGHDT and CDR2 is YYEEEE in the germline V gene. V lost 0 bases to trimming and J lost 7 bases, with 8 bases between them. In nucleotides, the CDR3 is TGTGCCAGCAGCTTGGGCGCAGGGAACATTCAGTACTTC. This encodes CASSLGAGNIQYF.